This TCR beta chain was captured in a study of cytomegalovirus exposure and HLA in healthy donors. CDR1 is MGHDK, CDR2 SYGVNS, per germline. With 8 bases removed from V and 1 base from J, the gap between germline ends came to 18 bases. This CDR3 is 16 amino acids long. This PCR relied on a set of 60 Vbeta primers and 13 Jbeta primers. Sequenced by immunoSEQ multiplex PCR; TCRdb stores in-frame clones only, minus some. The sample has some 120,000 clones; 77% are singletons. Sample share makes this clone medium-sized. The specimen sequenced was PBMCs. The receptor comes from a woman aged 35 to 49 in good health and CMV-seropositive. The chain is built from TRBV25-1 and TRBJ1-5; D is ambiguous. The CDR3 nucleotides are TGTGCCAGCCCCCGGCATATGGAGAAAAGCAATCAGCCCCAGCATTTT. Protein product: CASPRHMEKSNQPQHF.